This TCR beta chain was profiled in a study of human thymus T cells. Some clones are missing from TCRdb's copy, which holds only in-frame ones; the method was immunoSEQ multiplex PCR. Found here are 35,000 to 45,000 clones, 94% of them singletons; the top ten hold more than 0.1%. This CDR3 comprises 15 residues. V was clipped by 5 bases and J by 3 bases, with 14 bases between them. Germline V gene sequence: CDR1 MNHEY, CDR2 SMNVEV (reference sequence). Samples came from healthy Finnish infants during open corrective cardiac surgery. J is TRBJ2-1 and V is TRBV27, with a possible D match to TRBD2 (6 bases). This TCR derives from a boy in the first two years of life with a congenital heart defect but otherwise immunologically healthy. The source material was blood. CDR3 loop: CASSPLALLYNEQFF. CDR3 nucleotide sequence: TGTGCCAGCAGTCCACTAGCCCTCCTCTACAATGAGCAGTTCTTC.